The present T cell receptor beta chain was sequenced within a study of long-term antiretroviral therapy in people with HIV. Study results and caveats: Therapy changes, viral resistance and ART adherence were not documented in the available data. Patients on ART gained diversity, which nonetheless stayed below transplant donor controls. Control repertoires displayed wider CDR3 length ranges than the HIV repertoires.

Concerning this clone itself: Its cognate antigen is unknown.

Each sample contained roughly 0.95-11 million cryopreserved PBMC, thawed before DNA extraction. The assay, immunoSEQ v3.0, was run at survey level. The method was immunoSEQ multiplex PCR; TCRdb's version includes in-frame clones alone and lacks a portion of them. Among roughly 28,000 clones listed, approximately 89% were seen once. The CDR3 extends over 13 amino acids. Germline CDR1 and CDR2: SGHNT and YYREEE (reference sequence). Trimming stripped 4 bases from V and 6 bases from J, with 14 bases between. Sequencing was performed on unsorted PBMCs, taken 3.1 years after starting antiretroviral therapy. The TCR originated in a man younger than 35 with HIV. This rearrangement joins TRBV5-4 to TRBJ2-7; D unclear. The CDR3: CASSLDLVVEQYF. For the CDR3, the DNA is TGTGCCAGCAGCCTGGATCTAGTGGTCGAGCAGTACTTC.